This T cell receptor (beta chain) is from a study of blood T cell repertoires in COVID-19. Study overall: PBMCs, B-cell-depleted T cells, or T cells were the source of the cDNA or gDNA that made up the material.

The CDR3 consists of 18 residues. V was clipped by 0 bases and J by 0 bases, with 13 bases between them. Germline V lookup: CDR1 SGHRS, CDR2 YFSETQ. In its sample, this clone was seen a few times. Profiling relied on immunoSEQ multiplex PCR, and the TCRdb table lists in-frame clones only, not all of them. This table has about 59,000 clones, around 79% appearing once. The material sequenced was peripheral blood. This chain uses TRBV5-1 with TRBJ2-6, with D maybe TRBD2 (7 bases). The TCR was taken from a woman in her 70s with acute or convalescent COVID-19. In DNA, the CDR3 is TGCGCCAGCAGCTTGGGGGCGGGGGCCAGCTCTGGGGCCAACGTCCTGACTTTC. It is translated as CASSLGAGASSGANVLTF.